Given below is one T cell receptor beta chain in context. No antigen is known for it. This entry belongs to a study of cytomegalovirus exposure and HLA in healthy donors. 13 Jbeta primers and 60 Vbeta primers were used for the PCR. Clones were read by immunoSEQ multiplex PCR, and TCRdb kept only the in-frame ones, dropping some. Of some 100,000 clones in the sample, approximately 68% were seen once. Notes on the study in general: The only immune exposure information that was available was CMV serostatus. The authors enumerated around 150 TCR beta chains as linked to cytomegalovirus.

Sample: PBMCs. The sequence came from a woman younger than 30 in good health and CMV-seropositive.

The CDR3 DNA is TGTGCCGGAGGTGTTTACGAGCAGTACTTC. Amino acids: CAGGVYEQYF. The chain links TRBV7-9 to TRBJ2-7, with a tentative D call TRBD2 (5 bases). V was clipped by 11 bases and J by 4 bases, with 9 bases between them. CDR3 length: 10 residues. Germline-derived CDR1 and CDR2 are SEHNR and FQNEAQ (reference sequence).